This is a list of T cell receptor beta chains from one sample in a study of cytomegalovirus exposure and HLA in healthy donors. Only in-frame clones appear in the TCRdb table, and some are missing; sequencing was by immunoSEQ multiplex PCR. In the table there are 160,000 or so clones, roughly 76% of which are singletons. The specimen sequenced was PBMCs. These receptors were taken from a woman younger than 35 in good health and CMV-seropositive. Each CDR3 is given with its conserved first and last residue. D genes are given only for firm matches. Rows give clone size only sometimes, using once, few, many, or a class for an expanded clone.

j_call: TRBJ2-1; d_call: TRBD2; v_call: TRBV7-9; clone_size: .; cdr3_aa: CASRPGPRGSPSGEQFF; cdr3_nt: TGTGCCAGCAGACCCGGCCCGCGGGGGTCCCCCTCTGGTGAGCAGTTCTTC
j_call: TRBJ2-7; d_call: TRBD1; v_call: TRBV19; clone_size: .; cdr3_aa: CASSGTGSSLYEQYF; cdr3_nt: TGTGCCAGTAGTGGGACAGGGTCCTCTCTCTACGAGCAGTACTTC
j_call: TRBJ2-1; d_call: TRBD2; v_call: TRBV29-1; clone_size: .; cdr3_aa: CSVPAGGNNEQFF; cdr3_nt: TGCAGCGTTCCAGCGGGGGGGAACAATGAGCAGTTCTTC
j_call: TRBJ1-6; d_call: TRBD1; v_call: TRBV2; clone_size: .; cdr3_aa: CASSGLLTGINSPLHF; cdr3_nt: TGTGCCAGCAGTGGCCTTTTGACAGGGATAAATTCACCCCTCCACTTT
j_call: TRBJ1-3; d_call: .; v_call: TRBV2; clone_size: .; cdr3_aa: CASRGGPVSTIYF; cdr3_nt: TGTGCCAGCAGGGGGGGGCCTGTAAGCACCATATATTTT
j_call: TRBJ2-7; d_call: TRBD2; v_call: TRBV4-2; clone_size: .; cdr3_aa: CASSPNTAGGSYEQYF; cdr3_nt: TGTGCCAGCAGCCCAAACACCGCGGGGGGCTCCTACGAGCAGTACTTC
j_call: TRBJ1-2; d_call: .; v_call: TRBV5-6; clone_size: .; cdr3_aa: CASSRVAGAAGYTF; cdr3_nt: TGTGCCAGCAGCCGGGTAGCGGGGGCTGCTGGCTACACCTTC
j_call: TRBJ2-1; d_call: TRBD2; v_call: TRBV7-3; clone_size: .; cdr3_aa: CASSPALAGKNEQFF; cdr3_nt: TGTGCCAGCAGTCCCGCGCTAGCGGGAAAAAATGAGCAGTTCTTC
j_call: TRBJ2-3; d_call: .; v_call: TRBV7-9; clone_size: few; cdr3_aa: CASRQGDLAPTDTQYF; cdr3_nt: TGTGCCAGCAGACAAGGGGACCTAGCGCCCACAGATACGCAGTATTTT
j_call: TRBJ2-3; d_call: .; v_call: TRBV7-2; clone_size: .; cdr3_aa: CASSLAGGRDTQYF; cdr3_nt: TGTGCCAGCAGCTTAGCGGGGGGGCGAGATACGCAGTATTTT
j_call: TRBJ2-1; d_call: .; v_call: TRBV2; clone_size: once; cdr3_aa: CASSELSVEQFF; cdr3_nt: TGTGCCAGCAGTGAACTATCTGTTGAGCAGTTCTTC
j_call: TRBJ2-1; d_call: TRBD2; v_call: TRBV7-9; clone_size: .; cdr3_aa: CASKVGRLAGGRDYNEQFF; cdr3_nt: TGTGCCAGCAAAGTTGGGAGGTTAGCGGGGGGGCGTGACTACAATGAGCAGTTCTTC
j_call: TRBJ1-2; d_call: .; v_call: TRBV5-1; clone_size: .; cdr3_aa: CASSLVGADGYTF; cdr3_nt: TGCGCCAGCAGCTTGGTGGGGGCGGATGGCTACACCTTC
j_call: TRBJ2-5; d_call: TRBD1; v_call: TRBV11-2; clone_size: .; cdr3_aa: CASSRTPGQQETQYF; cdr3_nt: TGTGCCAGCAGCCGAACGCCGGGACAGCAAGAGACCCAGTACTTC
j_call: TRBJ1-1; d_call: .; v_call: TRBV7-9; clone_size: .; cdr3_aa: CASSSAGGLTEAFF; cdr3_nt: TGTGCCAGCAGCTCGGCCGGGGGGCTAACTGAAGCTTTCTTT
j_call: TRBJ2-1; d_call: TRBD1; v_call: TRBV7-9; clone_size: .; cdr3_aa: CASSPPGQGRNEQFF; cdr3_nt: TGTGCCAGCAGCCCACCGGGACAGGGGAGGAATGAGCAGTTCTTC
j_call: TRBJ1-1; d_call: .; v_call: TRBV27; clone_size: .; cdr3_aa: CASSLAPLNTEAFF; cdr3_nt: TGTGCCAGCAGTTTGGCCCCCTTGAACACTGAAGCTTTCTTT
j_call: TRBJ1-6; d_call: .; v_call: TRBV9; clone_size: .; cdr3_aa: CASSIHSEPVSSPLHF; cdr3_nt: TGTGCCAGCAGCATCCATTCGGAGCCTGTGAGTTCACCCCTCCACTTT
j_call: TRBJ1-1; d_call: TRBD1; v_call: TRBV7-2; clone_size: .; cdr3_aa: CASQGQGNPEAFF; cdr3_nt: TGTGCCAGCCAGGGACAGGGTAACCCTGAAGCTTTCTTT
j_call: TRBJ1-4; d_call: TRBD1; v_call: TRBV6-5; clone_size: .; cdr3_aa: CASSYRQGVSPEKLFF; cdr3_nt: TGTGCCAGCAGTTATAGACAGGGGGTCTCTCCTGAAAAACTGTTTTTT
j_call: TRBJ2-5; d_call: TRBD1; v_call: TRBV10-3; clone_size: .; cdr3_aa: CAISTETGVQETQYF; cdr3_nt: TGTGCCATCAGTACAGAGACAGGGGTCCAAGAGACCCAGTACTTC
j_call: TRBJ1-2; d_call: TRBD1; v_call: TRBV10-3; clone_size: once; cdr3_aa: CATQGAFYGYTF; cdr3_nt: TGTGCCACGCAGGGGGCTTTTTATGGCTACACCTTC
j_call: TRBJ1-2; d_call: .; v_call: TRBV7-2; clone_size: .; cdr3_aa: CAKDDREMGGYTF; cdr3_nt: TGTGCCAAAGACGACAGAGAAATGGGTGGCTACACCTTC
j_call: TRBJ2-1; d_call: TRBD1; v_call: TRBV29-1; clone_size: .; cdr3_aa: CSVQKGVRGPQDGEQFF; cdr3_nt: TGCAGCGTCCAGAAGGGGGTCAGGGGGCCACAGGACGGTGAGCAGTTCTTC
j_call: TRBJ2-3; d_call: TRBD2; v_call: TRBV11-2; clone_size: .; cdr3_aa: CASSLGAGGLLNVDTQYF; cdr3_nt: TGTGCCAGCAGCTTAGGGGCGGGGGGGCTGCTTAATGTGGATACGCAGTATTTT
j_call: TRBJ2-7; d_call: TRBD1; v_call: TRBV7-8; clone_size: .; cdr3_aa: CASSHRDRGSYEQYF; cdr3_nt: TGTGCCAGCAGCCACCGGGACAGGGGCTCCTACGAGCAGTACTTC
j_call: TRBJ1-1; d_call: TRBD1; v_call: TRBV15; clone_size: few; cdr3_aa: CATSRVDAGGYTEAFF; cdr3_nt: TGTGCCACCAGCAGAGTGGATGCAGGGGGTTACACTGAAGCTTTCTTT
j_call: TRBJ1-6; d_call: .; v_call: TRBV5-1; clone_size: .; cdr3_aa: CASSLVQENSPLHF; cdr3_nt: TGCGCCAGCAGCTTGGTACAGGAGAATTCACCCCTCCACTTT
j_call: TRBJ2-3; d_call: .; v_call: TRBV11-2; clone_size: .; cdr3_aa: CASSLGPGETDTQYF; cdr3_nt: TGTGCCAGCAGCTTAGGTCCGGGGGAAACAGATACGCAGTATTTT
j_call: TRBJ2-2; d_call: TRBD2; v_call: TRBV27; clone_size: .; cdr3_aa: CASLLAGGTGELFF; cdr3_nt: TGTGCCAGCTTGCTAGCGGGGGGAACCGGGGAGCTGTTTTTT
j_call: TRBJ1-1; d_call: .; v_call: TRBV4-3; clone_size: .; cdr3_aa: CASSHLQGRNTEAFF; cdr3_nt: TGCGCCAGCAGCCACCTACAGGGACGCAACACTGAAGCTTTCTTT
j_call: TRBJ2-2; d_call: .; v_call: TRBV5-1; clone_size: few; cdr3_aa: CASSAGDTGELFF; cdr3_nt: TGCGCCAGCAGCGCAGGGGATACCGGGGAGCTGTTTTTT
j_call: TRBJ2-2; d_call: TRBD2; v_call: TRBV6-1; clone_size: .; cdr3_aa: CASLRTSSGELFF; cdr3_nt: TGTGCCAGCCTGAGGACTAGCTCCGGGGAGCTGTTTTTT
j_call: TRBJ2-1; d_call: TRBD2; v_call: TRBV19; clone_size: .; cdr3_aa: CASSNQRGRGHEQFF; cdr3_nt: TGTGCCAGTTCGAACCAGCGGGGACGGGGCCATGAGCAGTTCTTC
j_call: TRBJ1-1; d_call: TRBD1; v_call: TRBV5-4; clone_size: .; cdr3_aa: CASSLGQGAVNTEAFF; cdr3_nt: TGTGCCAGCAGCCTCGGACAGGGGGCGGTGAACACTGAAGCTTTCTTT
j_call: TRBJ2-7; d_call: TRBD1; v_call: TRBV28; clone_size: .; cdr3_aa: CATASRDRLYEQYF; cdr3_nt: TGTGCCACCGCCAGTAGGGACAGGCTTTACGAGCAGTACTTC
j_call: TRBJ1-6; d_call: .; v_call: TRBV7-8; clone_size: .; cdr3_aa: CASSLTPRTASNSPLHF; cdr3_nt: TGTGCCAGCAGCTTAACCCCCCGGACAGCCTCTAATTCACCCCTCCACTTT
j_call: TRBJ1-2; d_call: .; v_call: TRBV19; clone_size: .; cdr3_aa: CATKYGLGRGYTF; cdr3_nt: TGTGCCACAAAATACGGACTAGGACGTGGCTACACCTTC
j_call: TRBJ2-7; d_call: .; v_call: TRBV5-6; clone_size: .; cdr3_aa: CASSSGVAYEQYF; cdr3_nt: TGTGCCAGCAGCTCCGGGGTTGCCTACGAGCAGTACTTC
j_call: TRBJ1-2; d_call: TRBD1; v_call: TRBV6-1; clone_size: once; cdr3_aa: CASSDSWTGHYGYTF; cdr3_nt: TGTGCCAGCAGTGATTCCTGGACAGGGCACTATGGCTACACCTTC
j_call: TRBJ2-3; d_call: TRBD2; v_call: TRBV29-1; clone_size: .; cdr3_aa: CSAIAGGQGDTQYF; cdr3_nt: TGCAGCGCTATAGCGGGGGGGCAAGGAGATACGCAGTATTTT
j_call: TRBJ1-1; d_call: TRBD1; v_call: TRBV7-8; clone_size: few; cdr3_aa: CASSLVRTGAKNTEAFF; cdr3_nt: TGTGCCAGCAGCTTAGTCAGAACAGGGGCCAAGAACACTGAAGCTTTCTTT
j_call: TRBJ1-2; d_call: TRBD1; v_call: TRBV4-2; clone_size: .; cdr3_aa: CASSQDLASTGHYGYTF; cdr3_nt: TGTGCCAGCAGCCAAGATCTCGCATCGACAGGGCACTATGGCTACACCTTC
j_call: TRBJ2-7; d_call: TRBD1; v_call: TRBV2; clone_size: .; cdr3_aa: CASSGRGIGEYEQYF; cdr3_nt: TGTGCCAGCAGTGGCAGGGGGATCGGAGAATACGAGCAGTACTTC
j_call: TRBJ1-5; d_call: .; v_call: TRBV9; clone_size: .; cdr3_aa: CASSVDMYQPQHF; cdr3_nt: TGTGCCAGCAGCGTTGACATGTATCAGCCCCAGCATTTT
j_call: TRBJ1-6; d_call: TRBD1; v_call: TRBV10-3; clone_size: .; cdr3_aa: CAIAPGGSNSPLHF; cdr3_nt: TGTGCCATCGCCCCAGGGGGAAGCAATTCACCCCTCCACTTT
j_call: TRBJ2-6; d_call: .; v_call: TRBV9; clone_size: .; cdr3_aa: CASSQQVYSGANVLTF; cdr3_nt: TGTGCCAGCAGCCAACAGGTTTACTCTGGGGCCAACGTCCTGACTTTC
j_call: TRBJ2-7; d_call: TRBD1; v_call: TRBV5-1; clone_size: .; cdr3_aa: CASSPGQGIGEQYF; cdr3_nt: TGCGCCAGCTCTCCGGGACAGGGAATTGGGGAGCAGTACTTC
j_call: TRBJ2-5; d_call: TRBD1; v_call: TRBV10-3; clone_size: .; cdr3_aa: CAISESSPGQGRQETQYF; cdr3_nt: TGTGCCATCAGTGAGTCGAGTCCGGGACAGGGACGGCAAGAGACCCAGTACTTC
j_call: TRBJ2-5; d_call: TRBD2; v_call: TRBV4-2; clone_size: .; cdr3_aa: CASSRDGTSGGEETQYF; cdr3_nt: TGTGCCAGCAGCCGAGACGGGACTAGCGGGGGGGAAGAGACCCAGTACTTC
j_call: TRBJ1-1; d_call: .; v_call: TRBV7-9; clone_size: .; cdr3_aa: CASSSLGQGTEAFF; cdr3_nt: TGTGCCAGCAGCTCGCTGGGCCAGGGGACTGAAGCTTTCTTT
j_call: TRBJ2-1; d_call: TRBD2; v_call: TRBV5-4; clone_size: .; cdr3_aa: CASSAQLAGAFHEQFF; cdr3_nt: TGTGCCAGCAGCGCCCAACTAGCGGGGGCGTTCCATGAGCAGTTCTTC
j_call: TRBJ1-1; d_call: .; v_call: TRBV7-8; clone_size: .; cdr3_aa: CASSLGRHYGNTEAFF; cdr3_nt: TGTGCCAGCAGCTTAGGGAGGCACTACGGGAACACTGAAGCTTTCTTT
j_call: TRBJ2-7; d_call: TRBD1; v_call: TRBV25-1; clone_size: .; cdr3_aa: CASSEWGQGMDEQYF; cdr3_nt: TGTGCCAGCAGTGAATGGGGACAGGGTATGGACGAGCAGTACTTC
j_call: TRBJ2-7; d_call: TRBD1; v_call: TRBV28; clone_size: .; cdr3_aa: CASSLIGQGMYEQYF; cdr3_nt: TGTGCCAGCAGTTTAATAGGACAGGGGATGTACGAGCAGTACTTC
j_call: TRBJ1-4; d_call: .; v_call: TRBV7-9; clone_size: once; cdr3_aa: CASSPPGAGKLFF; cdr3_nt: TGTGCCAGCAGCCCCCCTGGGGCCGGAAAACTGTTTTTT
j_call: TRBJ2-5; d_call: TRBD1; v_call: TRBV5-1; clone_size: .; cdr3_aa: CASRNTGGQETQYF; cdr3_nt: TGCGCCAGCAGAAATACAGGGGGCCAAGAGACCCAGTACTTC
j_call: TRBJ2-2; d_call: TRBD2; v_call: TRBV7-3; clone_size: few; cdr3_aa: CASSLNALAGGDTGELFF; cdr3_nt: TGTGCCAGCAGCTTAAACGCCCTAGCGGGGGGGGACACCGGGGAGCTGTTTTTT
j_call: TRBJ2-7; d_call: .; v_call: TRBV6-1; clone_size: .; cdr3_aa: CASRLNSEQYF; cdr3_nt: TGTGCCAGCAGACTTAACAGCGAGCAGTACTTC